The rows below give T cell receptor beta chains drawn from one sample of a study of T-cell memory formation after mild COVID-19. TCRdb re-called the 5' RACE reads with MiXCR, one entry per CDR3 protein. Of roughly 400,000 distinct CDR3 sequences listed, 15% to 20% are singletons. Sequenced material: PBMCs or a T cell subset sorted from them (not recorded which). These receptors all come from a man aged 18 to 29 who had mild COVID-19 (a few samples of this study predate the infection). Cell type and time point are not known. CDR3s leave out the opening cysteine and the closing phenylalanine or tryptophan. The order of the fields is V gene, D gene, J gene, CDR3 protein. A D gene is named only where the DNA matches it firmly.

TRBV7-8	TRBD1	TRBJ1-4	ASSRQGAANEKLF
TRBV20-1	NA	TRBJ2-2	SARQNTGELF
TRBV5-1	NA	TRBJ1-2	ASSLMTVSYGYT
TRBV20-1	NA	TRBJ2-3	SARSDNTDTQY
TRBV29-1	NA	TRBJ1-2	SVEDGVPANYGYT
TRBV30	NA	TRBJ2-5	AWRSQGRIIQY
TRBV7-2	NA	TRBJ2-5	ASSLPGSSSGTQY
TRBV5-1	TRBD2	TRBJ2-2	ASSLGNSGQDTGELF
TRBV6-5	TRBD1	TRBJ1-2	ASSMDRFFYGYT
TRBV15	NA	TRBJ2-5	ATSRSTETQY
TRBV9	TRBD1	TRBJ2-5	ASSVGPDRGETQY
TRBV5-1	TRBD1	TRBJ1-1	ASSFYRGVNTEAF
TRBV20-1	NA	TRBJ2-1	SATGRTTNEQF
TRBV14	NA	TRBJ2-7	ASNGDWGYEQY
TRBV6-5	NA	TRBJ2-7	ASSYSGSGAYEQY
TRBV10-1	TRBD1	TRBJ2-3	ASSTGANGDTQY
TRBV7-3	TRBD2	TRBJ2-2	ASSSRGGGELF
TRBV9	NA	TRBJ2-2	ASSVGGTGELF
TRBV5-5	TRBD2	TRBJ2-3	ASSLRLAGGADTQY
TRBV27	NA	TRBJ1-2	ASSLYGGGYT
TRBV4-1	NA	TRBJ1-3	ASSQAGTTGNTIY
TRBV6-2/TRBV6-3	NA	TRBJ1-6	ASSYQPVWDRSPPLH
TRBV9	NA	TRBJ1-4	ASSSGNEKLF
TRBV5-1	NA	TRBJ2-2	ASSFYRNTGELF
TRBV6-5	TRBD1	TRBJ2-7	ASSLGQVDEQY
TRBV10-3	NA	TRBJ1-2	AISGQRVLSGYT
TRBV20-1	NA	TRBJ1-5	SASLANQPQH
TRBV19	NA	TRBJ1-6	ASTRGAGILH
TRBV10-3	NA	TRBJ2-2	AIGRGKSSGELF
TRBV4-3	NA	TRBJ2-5	ASSQDRLRLETQY
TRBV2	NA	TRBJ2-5	ASRVGIWETQY
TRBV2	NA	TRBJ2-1	ASISSYNEQF
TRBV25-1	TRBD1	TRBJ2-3	ASSVGTGGQNTQY
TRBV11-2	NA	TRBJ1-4	ASSFARETLF
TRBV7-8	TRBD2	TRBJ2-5	ASSFQTSGGEETQY
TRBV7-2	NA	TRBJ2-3	ASSLRASPDTQY
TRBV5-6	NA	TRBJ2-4	ASSLGQIKNIQY
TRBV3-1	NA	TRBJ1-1	ASSQGPPSQAGAF
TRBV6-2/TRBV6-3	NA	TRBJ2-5	ASTGGTGLQRTQY
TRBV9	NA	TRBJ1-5	ASSLSWGSNQPQH
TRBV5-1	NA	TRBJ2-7	ASSFRRQGGGEQY
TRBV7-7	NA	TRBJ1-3	ASSTSISGNTIY
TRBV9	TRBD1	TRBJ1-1	ASSARGGGNTEAF
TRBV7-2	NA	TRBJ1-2	ASATTGPYGYT
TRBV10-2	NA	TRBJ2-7	ASRLVDEQY
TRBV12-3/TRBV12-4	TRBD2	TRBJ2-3	ASRTSSGSFTDTQY
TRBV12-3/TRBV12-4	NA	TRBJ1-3	ASSFIYRVQFNSGNTIY
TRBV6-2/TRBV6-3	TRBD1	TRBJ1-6	ASSSRGQNSPIH
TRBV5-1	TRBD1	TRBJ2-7	ASSPTPGQNYEQY
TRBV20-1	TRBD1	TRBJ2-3	SARDQGTALGTDTQY
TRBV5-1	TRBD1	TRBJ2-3	ASSSTGTPDTQY
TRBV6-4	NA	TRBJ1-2	ASSDSNSYGYT
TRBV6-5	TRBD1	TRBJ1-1	ASSSSVFRAGGNTEAF
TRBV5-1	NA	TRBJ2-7	ASSLRDRSYEQY
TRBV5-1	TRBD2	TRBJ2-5	ASSLTLAGRSETQY